Shown below are 28 T cell receptor beta chains from a single sample sequenced in a study of cytomegalovirus exposure and HLA in healthy donors (dated by TCRdb to 2015 to 2018). Library prep was done by the immunoSEQ multiplex PCR assay. For the multiplex PCR, a mixture combining 60 forward primers for TCR Vbeta segments and 13 reverse primers for TCR Jbeta segments was used. TCRdb limited this immuneACCESS table to in-frame rearrangements with V and J called. A share of clones is missing; checked studies link under half to unresolved V genes, and the rest is unexplained. The sample's clone listing holds 200,000 to 250,000 clones. The ten biggest clones cover more than 0.95% of the sample. The sequenced sample consisted of PBMCs. The receptors here all came from a girl aged 2-15 years in good health and CMV-seropositive.

The CDR3 spells CASSSRGLSTDTQYF. The CDR3, as DNA: TGTGCCAGCAGCTCCCGAGGGCTCAGCACAGATACGCAGTATTTT. The chain couples TRBV5-4 to TRBJ2-3; D is possibly TRBD2 (5 bases). V dropped 3 bases and J dropped 0 bases, with 11 bases sitting between them. The CDR3 has 15 amino acids. Germline V gene sequence: CDR1 SGHNT, CDR2 YYREEE (reference sequence).

The CDR3 loop is CASSDSQQPYEQYF. The CDR3 DNA follows: TGTGCCAGCAGTGATTCCCAACAACCCTACGAGCAGTACTTC. The gene calls are TRBV2 and TRBJ2-7; no clear D gene. Trimming stripped 3 bases from V and 2 bases from J, with 11 bases between. Germline V gives CDR1 SNHLY, CDR2 FYNNEI. CDR3 length equals 14 residues. Using reference TRBV2 and TRBJ2-7 for the parts outside the CDR3, the full variable domain is EPEVTQTPSHQVTQMGQEVILRCVPISNHLYFYWYRQILGQKVEFLVSFYNNEISEKSEIFDDQFSVERPDGSNFTLKIRSTKLEDSAMYFCASSDSQQPYEQYFGPGTRLTVT.

DNA for the CDR3: TGTGCCAGTAGTATAGGCGGTTGGGACACCTATGGCTACACCTTC. Translated: CASSIGGWDTYGYTF. V gene TRBV19 combines with J gene TRBJ1-2; D possibly corresponds to TRBD1 (6 bases). Germline CDR1 LNHDA, CDR2 SQIVND (reference sequence). The CDR3 loop spans 15 amino acids. V was pared by 1 base and J by 4 bases, with 13 bases between.

This chain links TRBV28 with TRBJ2-7, with D possibly TRBD1 on 5 matching bases. Between the trimmed V and J ends, which lost 5 bases and 1 base, there was a span of 15 bases. From germline, CDR1 is MDHEN and CDR2 SYDVKM. The CDR3 runs 15 residues. CDR3 DNA: TGTGCCAGCAGTCATACAGGTTCCCTATCCTACGAGCAGTACTTC. This gives the protein CASSHTGSLSYEQYF.

The chain couples TRBV9 to TRBJ2-1, with D possibly matching TRBD1 (7 bases). The CDR3 sequence is 14 residues long. Trimming removed 4 bases from V and 9 bases from J, with 17 bases in between. Germline CDR1 SGDLS, CDR2 YYNGEE. The CDR3 DNA is TGTGCCAGCAGCCCAGGCGGGACAGCCGGTGAGCAGTTCTTC. Translated, it gives CASSPGGTAGEQFF.

The chain combines TRBV5-6 with TRBJ1-2; tentatively, D is TRBD1 (5 bases). The CDR3 has 14 amino acids. V was clipped by 4 bases and J by 8 bases, with 18 bases between them. In germline, CDR1 is SGHDT, CDR2 YYEEEE. The CDR3 bases are TGTGCCAGCAGCCCACGGTGGGGGGAGCAGGGCTACACCTTC. Its protein is CASSPRWGEQGYTF.

Worth noting for this clone: The same CDR3 also results from other DNA sequences found in this sample. The CDR3 reads CASSQERASYEQYF. CDR3 nucleotide sequence: TGCGCCAGCAGCCAGGAGCGGGCCTCCTACGAGCAGTACTTC. V usage is TRBV4-1 and J usage is TRBJ2-7; maybe TRBD2 (6 bases). This CDR3 is 14 amino acids long. Trimming stripped 3 bases from V and 0 bases from J, with 9 bases between. Germline V gives CDR1 MGHRA, CDR2 YSYEKL.

The CDR3 coding sequence is TGTGCCAGCAGCACTAGCGGGAGGTCTGAGCAGTTCTTC. Translating gives CASSTSGRSEQFF. The chain has TRBV7-9 and TRBJ2-1, with 12 bases identical to TRBD2. The CDR3 covers 13 residues. The germline CDR1 and CDR2 sequences are SEHNR and FQNEAQ (reference sequence). V lost 5 bases and J lost 9; bases outside the gene matches: 2.

The V gene is TRBV6-5, the J gene TRBJ2-5; 10 nucleotides line up with TRBD2. Germline V gene sequence: CDR1 MNHEY, CDR2 SVGAGI. This CDR3 is 16 amino acids long. Unmatched junction bases numbered 3, after V lost 0 bases and J lost 2 bases. The CDR3 region has the DNA TGTGCCAGCAGTTACTCGCCTAGCGGGGGACAAGAGACCCAGTACTTC. Residues: CASSYSPSGGQETQYF.

The rearrangement uses TRBV19 and TRBJ2-5; 13 bases agree with TRBD2. The CDR3 totals 14 residues. The germline CDR1 and CDR2 sequences are LNHDA and SQIVND (reference sequence). The V and J ends lost 6 bases and 5 bases, in that order; junction bases with no gene match: 3. CDR3 sequence: CASRLAGGPETQYF. The CDR3 DNA follows: TGTGCCAGTAGACTAGCGGGAGGGCCGGAGACCCAGTACTTC.

This chain connects TRBV7-8 to TRBJ2-2; the D is unclear. Germline CDR1 and CDR2: SGHVS and FQNEAQ. The CDR3 spans 17 residues. Trimming removed 5 bases at V and 3 bases at J, with 19 bases between. The CDR3 loop reads CASSPTVRPRYTGELFF. The CDR3 coding sequence is TGTGCCAGCAGCCCTACAGTAAGGCCCAGGTACACCGGGGAGCTGTTTTTT.

The chain carries TRBV6-1 and TRBJ1-1; possible D gene TRBD1, 5 bases. V shed 2 bases and J shed 1 base, with 17 bases lying between them. This CDR3 contains 17 residues. CDR1 and CDR2 (germline): MNHNS, SASEGT. CDR3 region: CASSERYAGIGNTEAFF. CDR3 nucleotides: TGTGCCAGCAGTGAAAGGTACGCAGGGATCGGGAACACTGAAGCTTTCTTT.

The chain combines TRBV19 with TRBJ1-5; the match to TRBD1 covers 10 bases. V lost 7 bases to trimming and J lost 0 bases; unmatched junction nucleotides: 9. Germline loops: CDR1 LNHDA, CDR2 SQIVND (reference sequence). This CDR3 has 17 amino acids. The chain's CDR3 is CASTPGTGAYSNQPQHF. In DNA, the CDR3 is TGTGCCAGTACCCCTGGGACAGGGGCTTATAGCAATCAGCCCCAGCATTTT.

The CDR3 loop is CASSANILAGVSDTQYF. The CDR3 DNA follows: TGTGCCAGCAGCGCCAACATACTAGCGGGAGTTTCAGATACGCAGTATTTT. This chain uses TRBV7-2 with TRBJ2-3; 11 bases fit TRBD2. This CDR3 spans 17 amino acids. V was pared by 5 bases and J by 4 bases, with 11 bases of the junction left unmatched. CDR1 and CDR2 from the germline V gene are SGHTA and FQGNSA. The whole variable domain, remainder taken from reference TRBV7-2 and TRBJ2-3, is GAGVSQSPSNKVTEKGKDVELRCDPISGHTALYWYRQSLGQGLEFLIYFQGNSAPDKSGLPSDRFSAERTGGSVSTLTIQRTQQEDSAVYLCASSANILAGVSDTQYFGPGTRLTVL.

Concerning this clone: This CDR3 fails to terminate in the conserved phenylalanine or tryptophan, so it likely reflects a read error. The chain joins TRBV28 to TRBJ1-1, with 8 bases fitting TRBD1. This CDR3 has 14 residues. V gave up 6 bases and J gave up 4 bases; unmatched junction bases: 7. Germline V gene sequence: CDR1 MDHEN, CDR2 SYDVKM. The CDR3 is CASRTSGGVTEAFL. The CDR3 DNA is TGTGCCAGCAGGACCTCAGGGGGCGTCACTGAAGCTTTCCTT.

The chain joins TRBV27 to TRBJ2-3, with 9 bases matching TRBD2. Germline V gene lookup returns CDR1 MNHEY and CDR2 SMNVEV (reference sequence). V was pared by 6 bases and J by 6 bases, with 10 bases of the junction left unmatched. CDR3 length: 15 amino acids. The CDR3 sequence: CASSRTSGSLDTQYF. The CDR3 DNA sequence: TGTGCCAGCAGCCGCACTAGCGGGTCCTTGGATACGCAGTATTTT.

This sequence joins TRBV2 and TRBJ2-5; 9 nucleotides agree with TRBD2. This CDR3 comprises 14 residues. The trim removed 6 bases at V and 5 bases at J, leaving 7 bases unmatched. Germline CDR1 SNHLY, CDR2 FYNNEI. DNA for the CDR3: TGTGCCAGCAGAGAGCGGGGGGCGAGGGAGACCCAGTACTTC. This sequence encodes CASRERGARETQYF. The complete variable domain, with remaining parts taken from reference TRBV2 and TRBJ2-5, reads EPEVTQTPSHQVTQMGQEVILRCVPISNHLYFYWYRQILGQKVEFLVSFYNNEISEKSEIFDDQFSVERPDGSNFTLKIRSTKLEDSAMYFCASRERGARETQYFGPGTRLLVL.

The CDR3 DNA reads TGCGCCAGCAACTCCCCCCTAGCGGGAGTGAATGAGCAGTTCTTC. This encodes CASNSPLAGVNEQFF. The V and J genes are TRBV5-1 and TRBJ2-1, with 10 nucleotides matching TRBD2. V lost 6 bases, J lost 7 bases, and 10 bases stayed unmatched. The CDR3 loop spans 15 amino acids. The germline V gene has CDR1 SGHRS and CDR2 YFSETQ.

The genes are TRBV27 and TRBJ2-7; 7 bases agree with TRBD2. V lost 9 bases to trimming and J lost 7 bases; unmatched junction nucleotides: 21. CDR1 MNHEY and CDR2 SMNVEV come from the germline V gene (reference sequence). This CDR3 contains 16 residues. The CDR3 nucleotides read TGTGCCAGTCAGACCCCCGATAAGCGGGAAAGGAGAGAGCAGTACTTC. Its protein is CASQTPDKRERREQYF.

V usage is TRBV4-1 and J usage is TRBJ2-5; 14 bases line up with TRBD2. The better agreement between TRBJ2-7 and the DNA end casts doubt on the J call. Germline V gene lookup returns CDR1 MGHRA and CDR2 YSYEKL. This CDR3 region has 17 residues. The CDR3 coding sequence is TGCGCCAGCAGCCAAGGGGGACTAGCGGGAGCAACCTACGAGCAGTACTTC. This translates into CASSQGGLAGATYEQYF.

The chain couples TRBV28 to TRBJ2-7, with D perhaps matching TRBD2 (6 bases). The ends were cut back, 3 bases at V and 1 base at J, with 13 bases in the middle. The CDR3 sequence is 15 residues long. From germline, CDR1 is MDHEN and CDR2 SYDVKM. For the CDR3, the DNA is TGTGCCAGCAGTTTTTTGACGGGAGCTTCCTACGAGCAGTACTTC. Its translation: CASSFLTGASYEQYF.

The CDR3 DNA sequence: TGTGCCAGCACCCTCACGGCCGTAGCGGTCCAAGAGACCCAGTACTTC. Protein product: CASTLTAVAVQETQYF. The chain links TRBV28 to TRBJ2-5; D is possibly TRBD2 (6 bases). The CDR3 extends over 16 amino acids. Germline V gene data show CDR1 as MDHEN and CDR2 as SYDVKM. V was shortened by 7 bases and J by 1 base, with 19 bases between the two germline ends. Full variable domain (remainder filled in from reference TRBV28 and TRBJ2-5): DVKVTQSSRYLVKRTGEKVFLECVQDMDHENMFWYRQDPGLGLRLIYFSYDVKMKEKGDIPEGYSVSREKKERFSLILESASTNQTSMYLCASTLTAVAVQETQYFGPGTRLLVL.

The chain uses TRBV19 and TRBJ1-5; a possible D gene is TRBD1 (5 bases). From germline, CDR1 is LNHDA and CDR2 SQIVND (reference sequence). V was pared by 3 bases and J by 5 bases, with 17 bases between. The length of the CDR3 is 16 residues. The CDR3 coding sequence is TGTGCCAGTAGTATTGTCCCTACAGGTAAGGATCAGCCCCAGCATTTT. Protein: CASSIVPTGKDQPQHF.

This rearrangement joins TRBV28 to TRBJ1-3; a weak D match, TRBD1 (5 bases). Trimming took off 6 bases at V and 5 bases at J, with 14 bases between the two ends. Germline V gene sequence: CDR1 MDHEN, CDR2 SYDVKM. The CDR3 runs to 14 residues. The CDR3 sequence: CASSYDRRRNTIYF. The CDR3 DNA reads as TGTGCCAGCAGCTATGACAGACGACGAAACACCATATATTTT.

The chain recombines TRBV2 with TRBJ1-1, with no clear D. V was pared by 7 bases and J by 1 base, with 13 bases between. This CDR3 contains 14 residues. Germline CDR1 reads SNHLY; CDR2 reads FYNNEI. CDR3 sequence reads: CASISVSRNTEAFF. The CDR3 coding sequence is TGTGCCAGCATATCGGTTTCGCGGAACACTGAAGCTTTCTTT. The entire variable domain, with the rest obtained from reference TRBV2 and TRBJ1-1, is as follows: EPEVTQTPSHQVTQMGQEVILRCVPISNHLYFYWYRQILGQKVEFLVSFYNNEISEKSEIFDDQFSVERPDGSNFTLKIRSTKLEDSAMYFCASISVSRNTEAFFGQGTRLTVV.

The chain combines TRBV28 with TRBJ2-3; D perhaps matches TRBD1 (5 bases). The V gene's germline CDR1 is MDHEN and CDR2 SYDVKM. Trimming shortened V by 7 bases and J by 4 bases, and 12 bases separated the two germline ends. The CDR3 has 13 residues. This CDR3 is CASTGVGADTQYF. CDR3 bases: TGTGCCAGCACCGGAGTAGGGGCAGATACGCAGTATTTT.

The chain joins TRBV28 to TRBJ2-3; D is possibly TRBD2 (6 bases). Trimming shortened V by 7 bases and J by 7 bases, and 15 bases separated the two germline ends. The CDR3 is made up of 13 amino acids. Looked up from germline, CDR1 is MDHEN and CDR2 is SYDVKM. CDR3 sequence: CASKNGGVNTQYF. The CDR3 DNA reads TGTGCCAGCAAAAACGGCGGGGTCAATACGCAGTATTTT.

This chain connects TRBV11-2 to TRBJ1-1; weak D call: TRBD1 (5 bases). Germline V gene data show CDR1 as SGHAT and CDR2 as FQNNGV. V gave up 8 bases and J gave up 5 bases, with 15 bases separating them. CDR3 size: 13 residues. The CDR3 reads CASGGAGGTEAFF. The CDR3 DNA reads TGTGCCAGCGGCGGGGCCGGGGGAACTGAAGCTTTCTTT.